This T cell receptor beta chain was identified in a study of T cell clones after liver transplantation. Study information: As an antigen-independent comparator, third-party-reactive TCRbeta sequences came from pre-transplant mixed lymphocyte reactions. Tolerant meant at least one year fully off immunosuppression without liver enzymes above twice normal.

TCRdb's table, derived via immunoSEQ multiplex PCR, lists solely in-frame clones and lacks some. Of some 75,000 clones in the sample, 75% to 85% were seen once. Study conclusions and caveats: In two subjects, few donor cells limited the measurable donor-reactive repertoire. These preliminary findings come from unstandardized post-transplant sampling times.

Germline-derived CDR1 and CDR2 are SNHLY and FYNNEI. V dropped 6 bases and J dropped 4 bases, with 10 bases sitting between them. The CDR3 extends over 13 amino acids. Note on this clone: What it recognizes is unknown.

The rearrangement joins TRBV2 to TRBJ2-1; D is ambiguous. The specimen comprised CD4+ T cells from blood, sampled before liver transplant. This TCR came from a human donor who received a liver transplant. CDR3 in DNA: TGTGCCAGCAGCCTCCAAGCTTACAATGAGCAGTTCTTC. Amino acid sequence: CASSLQAYNEQFF.